Below, 14 T cell receptor beta chains from the same sample are listed, as sequenced in a study of T-cell reconstitution after alpha-beta-depleted transplantation in children. The TCRbeta library was prepared with unique molecular identifiers. TCRdb recomputed calls from the PCR reads with MiXCR, one row per CDR3 protein. Here the sample spans over 400,000 distinct CDR3 sequences, roughly 43% being singletons. Sequencing was performed on PBMCs, taken before TCRalphabeta/CD19-depleted stem cell transplant. These receptors all come from a girl aged 2-9 years with aplastic anemia, due to receive a stem cell transplant.

Many counts were recorded for this clonotype. This sequence joins TRBV28 and TRBJ1-2, with a possible D match to TRBD1 (6 bases). V dropped 7 bases and J dropped 5 bases, with 20 bases sitting between them. Germline V CDR1 and CDR2: MDHEN, SYDVKM. The CDR3 covers 15 residues. As DNA, the CDR3 is TGTGCCAGCACCCCTTTTGGGGGGCGCAGGTATGGCTACACCTTC. As protein: CASTPFGGRRYGYTF.

In its sample, this clonotype was seen many times. V usage is TRBV6-2 or TRBV6-3 and J usage is TRBJ2-3, with D perhaps TRBD2 (6 bases). The germline V gene has CDR1 MNHEY and CDR2 SVGEGT. CDR3 length: 13 amino acids. V lost 6 bases to trimming and J lost 1 base, with 8 bases between them. The CDR3 DNA reads TGTGCCAGCAGGCCTAGCGGCACAGATACGCAGTATTTT. Translation gives CASRPSGTDTQYF.

This clonotype was detected a few times. J is TRBJ2-1 and V is TRBV3-1; 8 nucleotides agree with TRBD1. The CDR3 runs to 16 residues. Germline CDR1 reads LGHDT; CDR2 reads YNNKEL (reference sequence). Trimming at V came to 4 bases and at J to 2 bases, leaving 7 bases not matched to a gene. The CDR3 DNA sequence: TGTGCCAGCAGCCCTCCGACAGGGGCCCCCTACAATGAGCAGTTCTTC. Translation gives CASSPPTGAPYNEQFF.

The V gene is TRBV20-1, the J gene TRBJ1-5; 9 nucleotides align to TRBD1. The CDR3 sequence is 15 residues long. With V trimmed by 5 bases and J by 0 bases, 5 bases remained unmatched. Germline V gives CDR1 DFQATT, CDR2 SNEGSKA (reference sequence). CDR3 in amino acids: CSAPRQGDSNQPQHF. The CDR3 DNA sequence: TGCAGTGCTCCCCGACAGGGGGATAGCAATCAGCCCCAGCATTTT.

This clonotype showed up many times. The CDR3 region has the DNA TGTGCCAGCGAAAGAGAAGACCGAAATGAGCAGTTCTTC. The encoded protein is CASEREDRNEQFF. The chain uses TRBV3-1 and TRBJ2-1; D is undetermined. In germline, CDR1 is LGHDT, CDR2 YNNKEL (reference sequence). Trimming took off 8 bases at V and 7 bases at J, with 15 bases between the two ends. The CDR3 is made up of 13 amino acids.

The chain recombines TRBV30 with TRBJ2-7; TRBD1 might be the D (7 bases). Germline lookup yields CDR1 GTSNPN and CDR2 SVGIG (reference sequence). Trimming removed 3 bases at V and 6 bases at J, with 18 bases between. The CDR3 is 14 residues long. The CDR3 reads CAWRSSGGTAEQYF. In nucleotides, the CDR3 is TGTGCCTGGAGGAGTTCAGGGGGGACGGCCGAGCAGTACTTC.

V gene TRBV11-2 combines with J gene TRBJ1-1; tentative D call: TRBD1 (5 bases). The length of the CDR3 is 15 residues. Germline V CDR1 and CDR2: SGHAT, FQNNGV. V was clipped by 5 bases and J by 3 bases, with 16 bases between them. The CDR3 region has the DNA TGTGCCAGCAGCCACCGACAGTTCTTTGACACTGAAGCTTTCTTT. Its protein product is CASSHRQFFDTEAFF. Complete variable domain (other parts from reference TRBV11-2 and TRBJ1-1): EAGVAQSPRYKIIEKRQSVAFWCNPISGHATLYWYQQILGQGPKLLIQFQNNGVVDDSQLPKDRFSAERLKGVDSTLKIQPAKLEDSAVYLCASSHRQFFDTEAFFGQGTRLTVV.

This clonotype was recorded a few times. V gene TRBV6-1 combines with J gene TRBJ2-5, with D perhaps matching TRBD1 (6 bases). Germline V gives CDR1 MNHNS, CDR2 SASEGT. Deletions cut 2 bases from V and 5 bases from J, with 9 bases between. The length of the CDR3 is 13 residues. The DNA of the CDR3 is TGTGCCAGCAGTGAACAGGGGAAGGAGACCCAGTACTTC. Residues: CASSEQGKETQYF.

The genes are TRBV6-1 and TRBJ2-1; 10 positions agree with TRBD1. CDR3 length: 14 residues. J was trimmed by 8 bases and V by 5 bases; bases with no gene match: 6. Germline V gives CDR1 MNHNS, CDR2 SASEGT. The CDR3, as DNA: TGTGCCAGCAGTCCTAAGGGACAGGGGTATGAGCAGTTCTTC. As protein: CASSPKGQGYEQFF.

The rearrangement uses TRBV20-1 and TRBJ2-6; D remains unclear. CDR1 and CDR2 from the germline V gene are DFQATT and SNEGSKA (reference sequence). The V gene lost 5 bases and the J gene lost 1 base, with 12 bases spanning the gap. This CDR3 has 15 amino acids. The CDR3 sequence: CSAPRWGSGANVLTF. CDR3 bases: TGCAGTGCTCCCCGTTGGGGTTCTGGGGCCAACGTCCTGACTTTC.

The gene calls are TRBV7-9 and TRBJ1-2; a possible D gene is TRBD1 (6 bases). CDR3 size: 11 residues. The V gene's germline CDR1 is SEHNR and CDR2 FQNEAQ (reference sequence). Trimming stripped 8 bases from V and 6 bases from J, with 10 bases between. The CDR3 loop reads CASSPGDGYTF. As DNA, the CDR3 is TGTGCCAGCTCACCAGGGGATGGCTACACCTTC.

About this clonotype itself: Given a much more abundant clone one base away, this may be a read error. The DNA for the CDR3 is TGTGCCAGCAGTTTGAGGACGGCCCATGGCTACACCTTC. As protein: CASSLRTAHGYTF. The chain combines TRBV12-3 or TRBV12-4 with TRBJ1-2; D unresolved. The CDR3 runs 13 residues. Trimming stripped 3 bases from V and 6 bases from J, with 11 bases between.

The chain has TRBV20-1 and TRBJ2-7, with a tentative D call TRBD1 (5 bases). The CDR3 has 15 residues. Germline V CDR1 and CDR2: DFQATT, SNEGSKA (reference sequence). Deletions cut 2 bases from V and 3 bases from J, with 17 bases between. The CDR3 DNA reads as TGCAGTGCTAGATGGCCGGAAGGGGTGGGCTACGAGCAGTACTTC. Translation: CSARWPEGVGYEQYF.

The CDR3 is CASSYGGASTDTQYF. Written as DNA, the CDR3 is TGTGCCAGCAGCTATGGCGGAGCGAGCACAGATACGCAGTATTTT. This chain uses TRBV7-9 with TRBJ2-3; D call uncertain. The germline V gene encodes CDR1 SEHNR and CDR2 FQNEAQ (reference sequence). The CDR3 loop spans 15 amino acids. V lost 4 bases, J lost 0 bases, and 11 bases lay in between.